These 2 T cell receptor beta chains were all obtained from the same sample, sequenced in a study of T-cell reconstitution after alpha-beta-depleted transplantation in children. TCRbeta library construction was performed incorporating unique molecular identifiers. In TCRdb, the PCR reads were re-called with MiXCR into one record per CDR3 protein. The sample yields about 510,000 distinct CDR3 sequences, about an eighth seen once. The source was PBMCs, mostly from graft donor cells, collected 180 days after TCRalphabeta/CD19-depleted stem cell transplant. All receptors derive from a female patient aged 2 to 10 who had a stem cell transplant for aplastic anemia, so the T cells may come from the graft donor.

The chain has TRBV23-1 and TRBJ1-5; D is perhaps TRBD1 (5 bases). TRBV23-1 is recorded as an ORF, its role being uncertain. The CDR3 loop spans 14 amino acids. The V gene lost 6 bases and the J gene lost 5 bases, with 14 bases spanning the gap. CDR3 DNA: TGCGCCAGCAGAAACCCCGGGGCTTATCAGCCCCAGCATTTT. Translating it yields CASRNPGAYQPQHF.

The chain has TRBV5-5 and TRBJ1-2; tentatively, D is TRBD1 (5 bases). The V gene's germline CDR1 is SGHKS and CDR2 YYEKEE (reference sequence). This CDR3 is 15 amino acids long. The V end was cut by 2 bases, the J end by 3 bases, with 14 bases between. CDR3 residues: CASSFGPGLHYGYTF. The CDR3 nucleotides are TGTGCCAGCAGCTTTGGCCCGGGACTCCACTATGGCTACACCTTC.